A selection of T cell receptor beta chains follows, all from one sample in a study of blood T cell repertoires in COVID-19. Profiled with immunoSEQ multiplex PCR; TCRdb holds only in-frame clones, not every one. The data hold some 350,000 clones, with around 87% observed a single time. The source material was PBMCs or T cells enriched from blood (not recorded which). The source of these receptors is a woman aged 30 to 39 who had recovered from COVID-19. CDR3s include the opening cysteine and the closing phenylalanine or tryptophan. The order of the fields is clone size, V gene, J gene, D gene, CDR3 protein, CDR3 DNA. A D gene is named only where the DNA matches it firmly. The size field is filled for only some rows; it gives once, few, many or a size class.

clone size: -; V gene: TRBV28; J gene: TRBJ2-5; D gene: TRBD2; CDR3 protein: CASQGGGASFETQYF; CDR3 DNA: TGTGCCAGCCAGGGCGGGGGGGCCAGTTTTGAGACCCAGTACTTC
clone size: -; V gene: TRBV9; J gene: TRBJ1-4; D gene: TRBD1; CDR3 protein: CASSLRDSPEKLFF; CDR3 DNA: TGTGCCAGCAGCCTCCGGGACAGCCCTGAAAAACTGTTTTTT
clone size: -; V gene: TRBV27; J gene: TRBJ1-4; D gene: TRBD1; CDR3 protein: CASSSDGQGSHYREKLFF; CDR3 DNA: TGTGCCAGCAGTTCCGATGGACAGGGATCCCACTATAGGGAAAAACTGTTTTTT
clone size: -; V gene: TRBV30; J gene: TRBJ2-3; D gene: -; CDR3 protein: CAWSVGARQTDTQYF; CDR3 DNA: TGTGCCTGGAGTGTGGGTGCCAGACAAACAGATACGCAGTATTTT
clone size: -; V gene: TRBV28; J gene: TRBJ2-1; D gene: -; CDR3 protein: CAWSSYNEQFF; CDR3 DNA: TGTGCCTGGAGCTCCTACAATGAGCAGTTCTTC
clone size: -; V gene: TRBV5-1; J gene: TRBJ1-1; D gene: -; CDR3 protein: CASSLGTAGLTEAFF; CDR3 DNA: TGCGCCAGCAGCTTGGGAACGGCAGGCTTAACTGAAGCTTTCTTT
clone size: -; V gene: TRBV10-3; J gene: TRBJ2-1; D gene: TRBD2; CDR3 protein: CAISAFSGELNEQFF; CDR3 DNA: TGTGCCATCAGTGCTTTTAGCGGGGAGCTGAATGAGCAGTTCTTC
clone size: -; V gene: TRBV9; J gene: TRBJ2-1; D gene: -; CDR3 protein: CASSVEGGGPRGNEQFF; CDR3 DNA: TGTGCCAGCAGCGTAGAGGGGGGGGGCCCCCGAGGCAATGAGCAGTTCTTC
clone size: -; V gene: TRBV2; J gene: TRBJ1-2; D gene: TRBD1; CDR3 protein: CASRGQTYGYTF; CDR3 DNA: TGTGCCAGCAGGGGACAGACCTATGGCTACACCTTC
clone size: -; V gene: TRBV4-2; J gene: TRBJ1-5; D gene: -; CDR3 protein: CASSQGSQPQHF; CDR3 DNA: TGTGCCAGCAGCCAAGGTAGTCAGCCCCAGCATTTT
clone size: -; V gene: TRBV20-1; J gene: TRBJ2-5; D gene: -; CDR3 protein: CSASLGSRETQYF; CDR3 DNA: TGCAGTGCTAGTCTCGGGAGTCGTGAGACCCAGTACTTC
clone size: once; V gene: TRBV7-9; J gene: TRBJ1-1; D gene: -; CDR3 protein: CASSDRGGNTEAFF; CDR3 DNA: TGTGCCAGCAGCGATAGAGGGGGGAACACTGAAGCTTTCTTT
clone size: -; V gene: TRBV7-9; J gene: TRBJ2-7; D gene: TRBD1; CDR3 protein: CASSLRRDRVYEQYF; CDR3 DNA: TGTGCCAGCAGCTTAAGAAGGGACAGAGTCTACGAGCAGTACTTC
clone size: -; V gene: TRBV19; J gene: TRBJ1-1; D gene: -; CDR3 protein: CASSVLLPGTEAFF; CDR3 DNA: TGTGCCAGTAGTGTGCTCTTACCAGGGACTGAAGCTTTCTTT
clone size: -; V gene: TRBV5-1; J gene: TRBJ1-1; D gene: TRBD1; CDR3 protein: CASSLAGTGGGTEAFF; CDR3 DNA: TGCGCCAGCAGCTTGGCCGGGACAGGGGGCGGCACTGAAGCTTTCTTT
clone size: once; V gene: TRBV12-3/TRBV12-4; J gene: TRBJ1-2; D gene: -; CDR3 protein: CASSHPGIYGYTF; CDR3 DNA: TGTGCCAGCAGTCATCCCGGGATCTACGGCTACACCTTC
clone size: -; V gene: TRBV29-1; J gene: TRBJ1-2; D gene: -; CDR3 protein: CSVPTGSSNYGYTF; CDR3 DNA: TGCAGCGTTCCTACAGGGAGTTCAAACTATGGCTACACCTTC
clone size: -; V gene: TRBV7-9; J gene: TRBJ2-1; D gene: -; CDR3 protein: CASSLAGDNEQFF; CDR3 DNA: TGTGCCAGCAGCTTAGCCGGTGATAATGAGCAGTTCTTC
clone size: -; V gene: TRBV5-4; J gene: TRBJ2-5; D gene: TRBD1; CDR3 protein: CASSPGTGVSETQYF; CDR3 DNA: TGTGCCAGCAGCCCTGGGACAGGGGTTTCGGAGACCCAGTACTTC
clone size: -; V gene: TRBV7-3; J gene: TRBJ2-7; D gene: TRBD2; CDR3 protein: CASSPFGGGYEQYF; CDR3 DNA: TGTGCCAGCTCCCCTTTCGGGGGGGGCTACGAGCAGTACTTC
clone size: -; V gene: TRBV5-1; J gene: TRBJ1-2; D gene: -; CDR3 protein: CASSLPGDGYGYTF; CDR3 DNA: TGCGCCAGCAGCTTGCCAGGGGATGGCTATGGCTACACCTTC
clone size: -; V gene: TRBV7-9; J gene: TRBJ1-1; D gene: TRBD1; CDR3 protein: CASSLPPAGGSNTEAFF; CDR3 DNA: TGTGCCAGCAGCTTACCCCCCGCAGGGGGCTCGAACACTGAAGCTTTCTTT
clone size: -; V gene: TRBV28; J gene: TRBJ1-2; D gene: -; CDR3 protein: CASRGGTPVGYTF; CDR3 DNA: TGTGCCAGCAGGGGCGGGACTCCAGTTGGCTACACCTTC
clone size: -; V gene: TRBV24-1; J gene: TRBJ2-7; D gene: -; CDR3 protein: CATSDLRGISYEQYF; CDR3 DNA: TGTGCCACCAGTGATTTGCGAGGGATCTCCTACGAGCAGTACTTC
clone size: -; V gene: TRBV28; J gene: TRBJ2-3; D gene: TRBD1; CDR3 protein: CASSSRKDRGRETDTQYF; CDR3 DNA: TGTGCCAGCAGTTCTCGCAAGGACAGGGGGAGGGAAACAGATACGCAGTATTTT
clone size: -; V gene: TRBV7-2; J gene: TRBJ1-2; D gene: -; CDR3 protein: CASSFILGGYTF; CDR3 DNA: TGTGCCAGCAGCTTTATCCTAGGCGGCTACACCTTC
clone size: -; V gene: TRBV3-1/TRBV3-2; J gene: TRBJ2-2; D gene: TRBD2; CDR3 protein: CASSRLASGELFF; CDR3 DNA: TGTGCCAGCAGCCGACTAGCTTCCGGGGAGCTGTTTTTT
clone size: -; V gene: TRBV11-2; J gene: TRBJ1-1; D gene: TRBD1; CDR3 protein: CASSLDQDRDAFF; CDR3 DNA: TGTGCCAGCAGCTTAGACCAGGACAGGGATGCTTTCTTT
clone size: -; V gene: TRBV5-1; J gene: TRBJ1-4; D gene: TRBD1; CDR3 protein: CASSTDPGQGPEKLFF; CDR3 DNA: TGCGCCAGCAGCACCGACCCGGGACAGGGGCCCGAAAAACTGTTTTTT
clone size: -; V gene: TRBV3-1/TRBV3-2; J gene: TRBJ1-5; D gene: -; CDR3 protein: CASSQGTGGSNQPQHF; CDR3 DNA: TGTGCCAGCAGCCAAGGCACGGGAGGCAGTAATCAGCCCCAGCATTTT
clone size: -; V gene: TRBV6-2/TRBV6-3; J gene: TRBJ2-1; D gene: -; CDR3 protein: CASSYLTYEQFF; CDR3 DNA: TGTGCCAGCAGTTACTTGACATATGAGCAGTTCTTC
clone size: -; V gene: TRBV30; J gene: TRBJ1-5; D gene: TRBD1; CDR3 protein: CAWSALGTGGQPQHF; CDR3 DNA: TGTGCCTGGAGTGCACTCGGGACAGGGGGGCAGCCCCAGCATTTT
clone size: once; V gene: TRBV7-9; J gene: TRBJ2-6; D gene: TRBD1; CDR3 protein: CASSKGQGFVGANVLTF; CDR3 DNA: TGTGCCAGCAGCAAGGGACAGGGGTTCGTCGGGGCCAACGTCCTGACTTTC
clone size: -; V gene: TRBV28; J gene: TRBJ1-6; D gene: TRBD1; CDR3 protein: CASRQGFHSPLHF; CDR3 DNA: TGTGCCAGTCGACAGGGGTTTCATTCACCCCTCCACTTT